Each of the 25 T cell receptor beta chains below was sequenced from the same sample in a study of T-cell reconstitution after alpha-beta-depleted transplantation in children. The TCRbeta library incorporated unique molecular identifiers. Using its own MiXCR run on the PCR reads, TCRdb lists one record per CDR3 protein. The sample has approximately 47,000 distinct CDR3 sequences, about 50% seen once. Specimen: peripheral blood, collected before TCRalphabeta/CD19-depleted stem cell transplant. The receptors were sampled from a boy in the first two years of life with SCID, due to receive a stem cell transplant.

This clonotype was found a few times. This rearrangement joins TRBV10-3 to TRBJ2-1; D is perhaps TRBD2 (6 bases). CDR3 length: 15 residues. Trimming removed 6 bases from V and 6 bases from J, with 18 bases in between. From germline, CDR1 is ENHRY and CDR2 SYGVKD. CDR3 loop: CAISARDFAGNEQFF. CDR3 sequence (DNA): TGTGCCATCAGCGCGAGGGACTTCGCGGGCAATGAGCAGTTCTTC.

This chain uses TRBV20-1 with TRBJ2-3; TRBD2 aligns across 10 bases. Germline CDR1 and CDR2: DFQATT and SNEGSKA (reference sequence). This CDR3 has 18 amino acids. Trimming cost V 1 base and J 3 bases; bases outside gene matches: 13. As DNA, the CDR3 is TGCAGTGCTAGAGTGGTCCCTGGTAGCGGGGGGCCGACAGATACGCAGTATTTT. Translating gives CSARVVPGSGGPTDTQYF.

This clonotype was seen only a few times. The chain is built from TRBV6-1 and TRBJ1-5, with a possible D match to TRBD1 (5 bases). Trimming removed 0 bases at V and 4 bases at J, with 13 bases between. Per germline, CDR1 MNHNS and CDR2 SASEGT. The length of the CDR3 is 16 residues. CDR3 coding DNA: TGTGCCAGCAGTGAAGCGTGGACATTGAGGAATCAGCCCCAGCATTTT. The encoded protein is CASSEAWTLRNQPQHF.

This clonotype was seen only a few times. The V and J genes are TRBV2 and TRBJ2-7; the match to TRBD2 covers 7 bases. Germline-derived CDR1 and CDR2 are SNHLY and FYNNEI. The V and J ends lost 8 bases and 4 bases, in that order; junction bases with no gene match: 11. The CDR3 spans 14 residues. The CDR3 here is CASGREYGGYEQYF. The CDR3 coding sequence is TGTGCCAGCGGGAGGGAATATGGAGGGTACGAGCAGTACTTC.

This clonotype occurred many times. CDR3 amino acids: CASSSGSAYEQYF. As DNA, the CDR3 is TGTGCCAGCAGCTCCGGGTCAGCCTACGAGCAGTACTTC. V and J are TRBV7-9 and TRBJ2-7; D not resolved. V lost 4 bases and J 2 bases, leaving 9 bases between the germline ends. CDR3 length: 13 residues. Germline CDR1 reads SEHNR; CDR2 reads FQNEAQ (reference sequence). Drawing the rest from reference TRBV7-9 and TRBJ2-7, the complete variable domain is DTGVSQNPRHKITKRGQNVTFRCDPISEHNRLYWYRQTLGQGPEFLTYFQNEAQLEKSRLLSDRFSAERPKGSFSTLEIQRTEQGDSAMYLCASSSGSAYEQYFGPGTRLTVT.

This chain connects TRBV10-3 to TRBJ2-3, with 13 bases aligning to TRBD2. Trimming at V came to 4 bases and at J to 7 bases, leaving 5 bases not matched to a gene. The CDR3 extends over 15 amino acids. Germline values: CDR1 ENHRY, CDR2 SYGVKD. CDR3 residues: CAISGTSGGGNTQYF. The CDR3 nucleotides read TGTGCCATCAGTGGGACTAGCGGGGGCGGAAATACGCAGTATTTT.

This clonotype was counted a few times. V gene TRBV7-9 combines with J gene TRBJ2-3; 7 positions match TRBD2. The junction had 8 bases not matched to a gene; V was cut back by 5 bases and J by 3 bases. The CDR3 runs 15 residues. Germline V CDR1 and CDR2: SEHNR, FQNEAQ (reference sequence). Here the CDR3 reads CASSPQRGPTDTQYF. The CDR3 DNA reads as TGTGCCAGCAGCCCCCAGCGGGGTCCAACAGATACGCAGTATTTT.

The chain is built from TRBV7-2 and TRBJ2-3, with 12 positions matching TRBD2. The V gene end was trimmed by 5 bases and the J gene end by 4 bases; junction bases not matched to a gene: 4. The CDR3 extends over 15 amino acids. Germline V CDR1 and CDR2: SGHTA, FQGNSA. The CDR3 sequence: CASSKRLAGADTQYF. The CDR3, as DNA: TGTGCCAGCAGCAAAAGACTAGCGGGAGCAGATACGCAGTATTTT. Supplemented by reference TRBV7-2 and TRBJ2-3, the full variable domain reads GAGVSQSPSNKVTEKGKDVELRCDPISGHTALYWYRQSLGQGLEFLIYFQGNSAPDKSGLPSDRFSAERTGGSVSTLTIQRTQQEDSAVYLCASSKRLAGADTQYFGPGTRLTVL.

The chain couples TRBV10-3 to TRBJ2-1; the match to TRBD2 covers 10 bases. CDR1 is ENHRY and CDR2 is SYGVKD in the germline V gene. V lost 4 bases to trimming and J lost 9 bases; unmatched junction nucleotides: 15. CDR3 length equals 17 residues. CDR3 nucleotides: TGTGCCATCAGTGGTGGGCGGCTAGCGGGGGAAGTACGTGAGCAGTTCTTC. As protein: CAISGGRLAGEVREQFF.

V gene TRBV5-1 combines with J gene TRBJ2-7; TRBD1 aligns across 7 bases. The germline V gene encodes CDR1 SGHRS and CDR2 YFSETQ. With 0 bases clipped from V and 2 bases from J, the junction kept 5 bases outside the gene matches. The CDR3 consists of 15 residues. CDR3 in amino acids: CASSLGQGRTYEQYF. As DNA, the CDR3 is TGCGCCAGCAGCTTGGGACAGGGAAGGACCTACGAGCAGTACTTC.

This rearrangement joins TRBV24-1 to TRBJ2-1; possible D gene TRBD2, 6 bases. Trimming pared 10 bases from V and 0 bases from J, leaving 15 bases between. This CDR3 is 15 amino acids long. Germline V gives CDR1 KGHDR, CDR2 SFDVKD. The CDR3: CATYDRDFSYNEQFF. The CDR3 DNA is TGTGCCACTTACGACCGGGACTTCTCCTACAATGAGCAGTTCTTC.

The DNA for the CDR3 is TGCAGCGTTGAAGTGGGGCAAAACACTGAAGCTTTCTTT. Amino acids: CSVEVGQNTEAFF. The V gene is TRBV29-1, the J gene TRBJ1-1, with D maybe TRBD1 (5 bases). Germline lookup yields CDR1 SQVTM and CDR2 ANQGSEA. This CDR3 region has 13 residues. The V and J ends lost 1 base and 2 bases respectively, with 8 bases between them.

The CDR3 here is CASSLDSGPEAFF. Written as DNA, the CDR3 is TGCGCCAGCAGCTTGGATTCAGGGCCAGAAGCTTTCTTT. V usage is TRBV5-1 and J usage is TRBJ1-1; tentatively, D is TRBD1 (5 bases). Germline V gene sequence: CDR1 SGHRS, CDR2 YFSETQ. V gave up 0 bases and J gave up 8 bases, with 11 bases separating them. This CDR3 has 13 amino acids.

The chain links TRBV19 to TRBJ2-1, with D unresolved. V lost 5 bases to trimming and J lost 0 bases, with 11 bases between them. Germline V CDR1 and CDR2: LNHDA, SQIVND (reference sequence). The CDR3 runs to 15 residues. CDR3 protein: CASSSMLFSYNEQFF. CDR3 nucleotide sequence: TGTGCCAGTAGTTCTATGCTATTCTCCTACAATGAGCAGTTCTTC. Supplemented by reference TRBV19 and TRBJ2-1, the full variable domain reads DGGITQSPKYLFRKEGQNVTLSCEQNLNHDAMYWYRQDPGQGLRLIYYSQIVNDFQKGDIAEGYSVSREKKESFPLTVTSAQKNPTAFYLCASSSMLFSYNEQFFGPGTRLTVL.

This sequence joins TRBV4-3 and TRBJ2-3; 7 nucleotides align to TRBD1. CDR3 length equals 16 residues. Germline assignment: CDR1 LGHNA and CDR2 YSLEER. Trimming at V came to 2 bases and at J to 0 bases, leaving 5 bases not matched to a gene. The CDR3 nucleotides are TGCGCCAGCAGCCAAACGGGACAGATTAGCACAGATACGCAGTATTTT. This gives the protein CASSQTGQISTDTQYF.

V is TRBV6-5 and J is TRBJ2-6, with a weak D call TRBD1 (6 bases). This CDR3 has 16 amino acids. V was pared by 5 bases and J by 0 bases, with 11 bases between. CDR1 and CDR2 (germline): MNHEY, SVGAGI. The CDR3 DNA sequence: TGTGCCAGCAGTACCGGACAGCCCTCTGGGGCCAACGTCCTGACTTTC. Residues: CASSTGQPSGANVLTF.

The V and J genes are TRBV20-1 and TRBJ1-1; a possible D gene is TRBD1 (6 bases). V lost 6 bases, J lost 10 bases, and 15 bases lay in between. Germline V CDR1 and CDR2: DFQATT, SNEGSKA (reference sequence). There are 11 residues in the CDR3. For the CDR3, the DNA is TGCAGTGCACCAGGGGCGGGAGGAGCTTTCTTT. Translation gives CSAPGAGGAFF.

In regard to this clonotype: One end of the junction does not line up with germline, which may come from a read error. The chain has TRBV7-7 and TRBJ2-7; D possibly corresponds to TRBD2 (6 bases). CDR1 is SSHAT, CDR2 FNYEAQ, per germline (reference sequence). CDR3 length: 16 residues. The CDR3 DNA reads TGTGCTAGCAGCTTCCGGGACTTCAGACGGGTCTACGAGCAGTACTTC. It translates to CASSFRDFRRVYEQYF.

The gene calls are TRBV12-3 or TRBV12-4 and TRBJ2-2; maybe TRBD2 (5 bases). The V gene lost 6 bases and the J gene lost 3 bases, with 14 bases spanning the gap. The length of the CDR3 is 15 residues. The CDR3 region is CASSHRTLHTGELFF. As DNA, the CDR3 is TGTGCCAGCAGCCATAGGACTCTTCACACCGGGGAGCTGTTTTTT.

The J gene is TRBJ1-2, the V gene TRBV29-1, with D hard to call. This CDR3 region has 12 residues. Germline V gene lookup returns CDR1 SQVTM and CDR2 ANQGSEA. V lost 0 bases, J lost 3 bases, and 5 bases lay in between. CDR3 sequence (DNA): TGCAGCGTTGAAGATCGAGACTATGGCTACACCTTC. The encoded protein is CSVEDRDYGYTF.

This clonotype has just a few counts. The rearrangement uses TRBV4-3 and TRBJ2-3; 7 nucleotides match TRBD2. The V segment lost 4 bases and the J segment 2 bases; nucleotides outside the gene matches: 6. The CDR3 sequence is 15 residues long. Germline assignment: CDR1 LGHNA and CDR2 YSLEER. The CDR3 sequence: CASSREAGNTDTQYF. CDR3 DNA sequence: TGCGCCAGCAGCCGAGAAGCGGGGAACACAGATACGCAGTATTTT.

The genes are TRBV5-1 and TRBJ1-6; perhaps TRBD1 as D (5 bases). The ends were cut back, 0 bases at V and 9 bases at J, with 13 bases in the middle. The CDR3 totals 15 residues. The germline V gene has CDR1 SGHRS and CDR2 YFSETQ. CDR3 in DNA: TGCGCCAGCAGCTTGGAGGGGAGAGCAAGTTCACCCCTCCACTTT. It yields the protein CASSLEGRASSPLHF.

This chain joins TRBV7-6 and TRBJ1-4, with a tentative D call TRBD1 (6 bases). V was pared by 5 bases and J by 8 bases, with 12 bases between. The CDR3 is made up of 13 amino acids. Germline V gives CDR1 SGHVS, CDR2 FNYEAQ. CDR3 coding DNA: TGTGCCAGCAGCCCTTCGGGGGCGGAAAAACTGTTTTTT. It specifies CASSPSGAEKLFF.

V gene TRBV5-1 combines with J gene TRBJ2-5; D possibly corresponds to TRBD2 (6 bases). The germline V gene has CDR1 SGHRS and CDR2 YFSETQ. The V end was cut by 4 bases, the J end by 7 bases, with 14 bases between. This CDR3 has 13 amino acids. The CDR3 spells CASSQRVGRTQYF. The CDR3 region has the DNA TGCGCCAGCAGCCAGCGGGTTGGGCGGACCCAGTACTTC.

The V call is TRBV20-1, the J call TRBJ1-2; D remains ambiguous. The CDR3 is made up of 12 amino acids. The ends were cut back, 6 bases at V and 11 bases at J, with 19 bases in the middle. Per germline, CDR1 DFQATT and CDR2 SNEGSKA (reference sequence). The CDR3 bases are TGCAGTGCCGTGACGGTCTCTATGATGTACACCTTC. Amino acid sequence: CSAVTVSMMYTF.